Listed here is a single T cell receptor (delta chain). Its cognate antigen is unknown. The data were taken from a study of Vδ1+ human thymocytes. The template was reverse-transcribed extracted RNA. Pooled V-gene forward primers with one constant-region reverse primer generated the CDR3 amplicons by multiplex PCR. TCRdb reapplied CATT to the multiplex PCR reads. The sample gives over 45,000 delta-chain clones, around 15% of which show up once; about 0.35% is in the top ten. The sorted cells were CD3+ Vdelta1+ Vdelta2- thymocytes from alphabeta-depleted thymus. This CDR3 is 22 amino acids long. Germline-derived CDR1 and CDR2 are NSMFDY and ISSIKDK. V lost 1 base to trimming and J lost 0 bases; unmatched junction nucleotides: 25. Study observations and caveats: Unlike peripheral blood Vdelta1+ controls, thymic delta-chain sequences included about 20% Vdelta2 and few Vdelta3. Thymic TRG and TRD repertoires appeared highly polyclonal. TRD repertoires were essentially private, unlike widely shared TRG clonotypes.

This rearrangement joins TRAV29/DV5 to TRDJ1, with 9 bases that match TRDD2. Sequenced: Vdelta1+ gamma-delta thymocytes from the thymus. Subset reported: FACS-sorted CD3+ TCRalphabeta- TCRVdelta1+ TCRVdelta2- thymocytes. This clonotype was sampled from a girl under three years old who had congenital heart surgery. The CDR3 coding sequence is TGTGCAGCAAGCTCCGTTGGTTCCTTCCTACTCGACTGGGGTTTCCACACCGATAAACTCATCTTT. It yields the protein CAASSVGSFLLDWGFHTDKLIF.